This T cell receptor (beta chain) was recorded in a study of blood T cell repertoires in COVID-19. Study background: T cells, B-cell-depleted T cells, or PBMCs supplied cDNA or gDNA.

Repertoires were generated with immunoSEQ multiplex PCR, while TCRdb's copy carries only in-frame clones and drops some. The table records 45,000 to 65,000 clones, 91% of them present only once. This clone was counted a single time. The CDR3 totals 12 residues. The germline V gene encodes CDR1 SGHNT and CDR2 YYREEE (reference sequence). V was trimmed by 2 bases and J by 5 bases, leaving 8 bases between them. Sequenced input: peripheral blood. The receptor's source is a human donor in a cohort sampled during active COVID-19. This chain links TRBV5-4 with TRBJ2-7, with a weak D call TRBD1 (6 bases). The CDR3 reads CASSLWTDEQYF. The CDR3 region has the DNA TGTGCCAGCAGCTTATGGACAGACGAGCAGTACTTC. Looking up the rest from reference TRBV5-4 and TRBJ2-7 gives the full variable domain: ETGVTQSPTHLIKTRGQQVTLRCSSQSGHNTVSWYQQALGQGPQFIFQYYREEENGRGNFPPRFSGLQFPNYSSELNVNALELDDSALYLCASSLWTDEQYFGPGTRLTVT.